Here is one T cell receptor (beta chain) with its context. As yet, its antigen is unknown. The sample comes from a study of OX40 agonist ivuxolimab in advanced cancers. Study-level information: Enrollees could have had prior anti-PD-1, anti-PD-L1 or anti-CTLA-4 therapy, which roughly 40% had received. Findings and caveats of the study: Among the lowest peripheral clonal expansion occurred in 0.1-3.0 mg/kg partial responders.

This CDR3 spans 14 amino acids. Germline assignment: CDR1 MNHEY and CDR2 SMNVEV (reference sequence). V shed 3 bases and J 5 bases; nucleotides not matched to a gene: 3. Assay used: immunoSEQ multiplex PCR; TCRdb lists only in-frame clones, some missing. The table lists tens of thousands of clones, around nine tenths of them singletons. The chain employs TRBV27 and TRBJ2-1; 8 positions match TRBD2. Sample: CD4+ or CD8+ T cells sorted from blood, taken in a trial of the OX40 agonist ivuxolimab. The receptor comes from an adult with an advanced solid tumor such as melanoma, head and neck, liver or kidney cancer. The CDR3 protein is CASSFGREDNEQFF. The CDR3 DNA sequence: TGTGCCAGCAGTTTCGGGAGGGAAGACAATGAGCAGTTCTTC.